The rows below give T cell receptor beta chains drawn from one sample of a study of blood T cell repertoires in COVID-19. Profiled with immunoSEQ multiplex PCR; TCRdb holds only in-frame clones, not every one. The data show approximately 47,000 clones, 86% seen once. The sequenced material came from peripheral blood. All receptors come from a woman aged 60-75 years with acute or convalescent COVID-19. Each CDR3 is given with its conserved first and last residue. The D gene is left open where the match is weak. Clone size, where shown, is once, few, many, or a class for clones that have expanded.

TRBV15	TRBJ1-1	NA	TRBD1	CATSRRQGAYTEAFF	TGTGCCACCAGCAGAAGACAGGGGGCTTACACTGAAGCTTTCTTT
TRBV4-1	TRBJ2-1	NA	TRBD2	CASSQQLAGGPVSYNEQFF	TGCGCCAGCAGCCAGCAATTAGCGGGGGGGCCTGTCTCCTACAATGAGCAGTTCTTC
TRBV4-1	TRBJ2-6	NA	NA	CASSQDAGSGANVLTF	TGCGCCAGCAGCCAAGATGCCGGCTCTGGGGCCAACGTCCTGACTTTC
TRBV7-9	TRBJ2-5	NA	TRBD2	CASSLAGGQETQYF	TGTGCCAGCAGCTTGGCGGGGGGGCAGGAGACCCAGTACTTC
TRBV6-5	TRBJ2-7	NA	NA	CASRGRQVPYEQYF	TGTGCCAGCAGAGGTAGACAAGTGCCCTACGAGCAGTACTTC
TRBV28	TRBJ1-4	NA	TRBD1	CASSPTGPNEKLFF	TGTGCCAGCAGTCCGACAGGGCCGAATGAAAAACTGTTTTTT
TRBV3-1/TRBV3-2	TRBJ1-1	NA	NA	CASSPLTGNTEAFF	TGTGCCAGCAGCCCTCTAACAGGGAACACTGAAGCTTTCTTT
TRBV19	TRBJ2-7	NA	NA	CASSDTPRWRESYEQYF	TGTGCCAGTAGTGATACCCCCAGGTGGCGGGAATCCTACGAGCAGTACTTC
TRBV6-5	TRBJ1-2	NA	NA	CASSKQVYGGYTF	TGTGCCAGCAGTAAACAGGTTTACGGAGGCTACACCTTC
TRBV14	TRBJ2-1	NA	TRBD2	CASSQRSGLAGHDSSYNEQFF	TGTGCCAGCAGCCAAAGATCGGGACTAGCGGGACACGACAGCTCCTACAATGAGCAGTTCTTC
TRBV2	TRBJ2-1	NA	NA	CASSHPFRDSTVQFF	TGTGCCAGCAGTCACCCATTCAGGGACTCAACGGTCCAGTTCTTC
TRBV13	TRBJ2-5	NA	TRBD2	CASRRRGTSGKETQYF	TGTGCCAGCAGGAGAAGGGGGACTAGCGGTAAAGAGACCCAGTACTTC
TRBV6-5	TRBJ2-1	once	TRBD2	CASSRTGGGPSEQFF	TGTGCCAGCAGCCGAACGGGGGGAGGGCCCTCTGAGCAGTTCTTC
TRBV5-1	TRBJ1-4	NA	NA	CASSFDGTRGEKLFF	TGCGCCAGCAGCTTTGACGGGACAAGGGGGGAAAAACTGTTTTTT
TRBV6-5	TRBJ1-1	NA	NA	CASSKQLNTEAFF	TGTGCCAGCAGTAAACAGCTGAACACTGAAGCTTTCTTT
TRBV18	TRBJ1-5	NA	NA	CASSPQSNQPQHF	TGTGCCAGCTCACCGCAGAGCAATCAGCCCCAGCATTTT
TRBV5-6	TRBJ2-1	NA	TRBD1	CASSPGQGFFDEQFF	TGTGCCAGCAGCCCCGGACAGGGGTTCTTCGATGAGCAGTTCTTC
TRBV11-2	TRBJ1-3	NA	NA	CASSSQGVYSGNTIYF	TGTGCCAGCAGCTCTCAAGGAGTTTACTCTGGAAACACCATATATTTT